The 5 T cell receptor beta chains in this list originate from one sample, sequenced in a study of T cell clonotyping in hematopoietic cell transplantation. Profiling relied on immunoSEQ multiplex PCR, and the TCRdb table lists in-frame clones only, not all of them. This sample has 11,000 to 15,000 clones, with around 94% found just once. Specimen: PBMCs, collected 30 days after allogeneic stem cell transplant. The receptors come from a male patient aged 55-69 years who had an allogeneic stem cell transplant from an unrelated donor, so the T cells may come from the graft donor. Some clones in this sample may be carry-over from other donors' samples.

This chain links TRBV11-2 with TRBJ1-5; D gene unclear. CDR3 length equals 14 residues. V was clipped by 2 bases and J by 1 base, with 6 bases between them. Germline V gene sequence: CDR1 SGHAT, CDR2 FQNNGV. The DNA of the CDR3 is TGTGCCAGCAGCTTAATGGAGAGCAATCAGCCCCAGCATTTT. It specifies CASSLMESNQPQHF.

This sequence joins TRBV9 and TRBJ2-3; TRBD1 matches 9 bases. This CDR3 is 15 amino acids long. Germline CDR1 SGDLS, CDR2 YYNGEE. V trimming: 0 bases; J trimming: 2 bases; junction bases outside the gene matches: 1. CDR3 in DNA: TGTGCCAGCAGCGTAGGGACAGGGGACACAGATACGCAGTATTTT. It is translated as CASSVGTGDTDTQYF.

The rearrangement joins TRBV29-1 to TRBJ2-3, with 9 bases matching TRBD2. This CDR3 is 14 amino acids long. CDR1 SQVTM and CDR2 ANQGSEA come from the germline V gene. This chain's CDR3 is CAGGQGLHTDTQYF. CDR3 in DNA: TGCGCGGGAGGGCAGGGGCTACACACAGATACGCAGTATTTT.

This clone appeared once. The junction departs from germline at one end; a sequencing error may be responsible. The J gene is TRBJ2-2, the V gene TRBV4-1; TRBD1 is a possible D gene (6 bases). The CDR3 loop spans 16 amino acids. In germline, CDR1 is MGHRA, CDR2 YSYEKL. In DNA, the CDR3 is TGCGCCAGCAGCCAAGGTAAGGCAGGGGAACACCGGGGAGCTGTTTTT. Encoded protein: CASSQGKAGEHRGAVF.

This chain links TRBV5-1 with TRBJ2-5; the D is unclear. The CDR3 length is 13 residues. V dropped 0 bases and J dropped 2 bases, with 5 bases sitting between them. Looked up from germline, CDR1 is SGHRS and CDR2 is YFSETQ. CDR3 protein: CASSLAQQETQYF. The CDR3 coding sequence is TGCGCCAGCAGCTTGGCACAGCAAGAGACCCAGTACTTC.